This T cell receptor (beta chain) derives from a study of blood T cell repertoires in COVID-19. As for the study in general: Collection of acute and convalescent COVID-19 samples took place in the United States, Italy and Spain.

The CDR3 is 15 residues long. Germline V CDR1 and CDR2: SGDLS, YYNGEE. V lost 0 bases and J 7 bases, leaving 17 bases between the germline ends. Sequenced by immunoSEQ multiplex PCR; TCRdb stores in-frame clones only, minus some. The sample contains 160,000 or so clones, about 87% of which appear only once. The chain combines TRBV9 with TRBJ2-7; D might be TRBD1 (6 bases). Sequencing was carried out using peripheral blood. This receptor was identified in a woman aged 55-70 years who had recovered from COVID-19. The CDR3 sequence: CASSVEPQGLGEQYF. DNA for the CDR3: TGTGCCAGCAGCGTAGAGCCACAGGGTTTGGGGGAGCAGTACTTC.